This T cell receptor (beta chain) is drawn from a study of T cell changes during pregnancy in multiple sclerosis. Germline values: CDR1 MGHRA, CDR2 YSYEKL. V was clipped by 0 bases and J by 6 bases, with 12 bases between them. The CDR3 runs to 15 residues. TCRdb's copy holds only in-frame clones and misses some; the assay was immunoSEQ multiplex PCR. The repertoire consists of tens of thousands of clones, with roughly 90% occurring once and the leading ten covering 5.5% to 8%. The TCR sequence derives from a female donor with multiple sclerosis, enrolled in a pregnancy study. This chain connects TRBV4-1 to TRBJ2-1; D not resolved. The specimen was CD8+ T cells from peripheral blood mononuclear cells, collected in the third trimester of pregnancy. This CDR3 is CASSQDPRPGNEQFF. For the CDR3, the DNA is TGCGCCAGCAGCCAAGATCCCCGGCCGGGCAATGAGCAGTTCTTC.